This T cell receptor beta chain was documented in a study of T cells after yellow fever vaccination. On the study more broadly: In the case of low-cell-number fractions, SMART-Seq v4 Ultra Low Input was used for preparation.

This clonotype has a count of ten or more. What it recognizes is unknown. Broader study findings: Contaminants from the bulk population, in the form of abundant clonotypes, could be found in FACS-sorted repertoires. The secondary T-cell response peaked on day 5, not day 15, but was weaker.

Template-switching 5'RACE yielded the TCR cDNA; a universal primer site and UMIs were added in the process. TCRdb called the 5' RACE reads again in MiXCR, with one record for every CDR3 protein. The sample lists 620,000 or so distinct CDR3 sequences; 12% were seen once. V lost 4 bases, J lost 9 bases, and 14 bases lay in between. This CDR3 has 13 residues. Germline values: CDR1 MNHEY, CDR2 SVGAGI. The source of this sequence is a man aged 25 to 40 who received the YFV17D yellow fever vaccine. This specimen was PBMCs, taken on the day of the yellow fever booster vaccination. The rearrangement links TRBV6-5 to TRBJ2-3; D might be TRBD2 (7 bases). The CDR3 bases are TGTGCCAGCAGTTGGGAGGCGGGGGCAACGCAGTATTTT. Protein: CASSWEAGATQYF.